These 18 T cell receptor beta chains were sequenced from one sample in a study of blood T cell repertoires in COVID-19. The protocol was immunoSEQ multiplex PCR, while the TCRdb copy is restricted to in-frame clones and leaves out a portion. The sample contains about 50,000 clones, approximately 90% of which appear only once. The sequenced sample consisted of peripheral blood. These receptor sequences come from a man between 50 and 59 years old with active COVID-19.

V gene TRBV10-2 combines with J gene TRBJ1-5, with 8 positions matching TRBD1. The trim removed 9 bases at V and 0 bases at J, leaving 7 bases unmatched. This CDR3 is built from 15 residues. Per germline, CDR1 WSHSY and CDR2 SAAADI. The CDR3 nucleotides read TGCGCCAGTATAGCAGGGGGCCATAGCAATCAGCCCCAGCATTTT. Translated: CASIAGGHSNQPQHF.

The chain joins TRBV6-2 or TRBV6-3 to TRBJ1-5; D unresolved. Trimming took off 5 bases at V and 6 bases at J, with 17 bases between the two ends. Germline CDR1 is MNHEY and CDR2 is SVGEGT. The length of the CDR3 is 15 residues. CDR3 protein: CASSPPEGPGQPQHF. CDR3 nucleotide sequence: TGTGCCAGCAGTCCACCTGAGGGCCCGGGTCAGCCCCAGCATTTT.

V is TRBV27 and J is TRBJ1-1; 9 bases match TRBD1. V was clipped by 4 bases and J by 10 bases; unmatched bases: 7. This CDR3 has 13 amino acids. Germline lookup yields CDR1 MNHEY and CDR2 SMNVEV (reference sequence). CDR3 region: CASSSPDRGRAFF. The CDR3 DNA reads TGTGCCAGCAGTTCCCCGGACAGGGGCCGAGCTTTCTTT.

The gene calls are TRBV6-2 or TRBV6-3 and TRBJ2-3, with TRBD2 identical over 13 bases. V lost 4 bases and J lost 2; bases outside the gene matches: 3. This CDR3 comprises 16 residues. From germline, CDR1 is MNHEY and CDR2 SVGEGT. The CDR3 protein is CASSSGLAGSTDTQYF. CDR3 DNA sequence: TGTGCCAGCAGTTCGGGACTAGCGGGGTCCACAGATACGCAGTATTTT.

V and J are TRBV27 and TRBJ2-1; 10 bases agree with TRBD2. V trimming: 4 bases; J trimming: 7 bases; junction bases outside the gene matches: 10. The germline CDR1 and CDR2 sequences are MNHEY and SMNVEV (reference sequence). The CDR3 contains 16 residues. This chain's CDR3 is CASSSSGRILSNEQFF. The CDR3 DNA reads TGTGCCAGCAGTTCTAGCGGGAGAATCCTTAGTAATGAGCAGTTCTTC.

The rearrangement joins TRBV6-6 to TRBJ1-6, with 9 bases matching TRBD1. The germline V gene has CDR1 MNHNY and CDR2 SVGAGI (reference sequence). CDR3 length: 19 residues. V was clipped by 7 bases and J by 2 bases; unmatched bases: 15. The CDR3 nucleotides read TGTGCCAGCACCTACCTCGGACAGGGGTTCGGCGCCTATAATTCACCCCTCCACTTT. Amino acids: CASTYLGQGFGAYNSPLHF.

This rearrangement joins TRBV4-2 to TRBJ1-2; TRBD1 might be the D (5 bases). Per the germline V gene, CDR1 is LGHNA and CDR2 is YNFKEQ. This CDR3 spans 15 amino acids. The V and J ends lost 0 bases and 4 bases respectively, with 12 bases between them. The CDR3 here is CASSQDLQGSYGYTF. Here the CDR3 DNA reads TGTGCCAGCAGCCAAGATCTTCAGGGAAGCTATGGCTACACCTTC.

This chain links TRBV24-1 with TRBJ2-3; a possible D gene is TRBD1 (5 bases). V was shortened by 5 bases and J by 2 bases, with 10 bases between the two germline ends. Germline CDR1 reads KGHDR; CDR2 reads SFDVKD. The CDR3 has 14 amino acids. CDR3 in DNA: TGTGCCACCAGTGCTCAGGGCTCCACAGATACGCAGTATTTT. Amino acids: CATSAQGSTDTQYF.

The chain joins TRBV15 to TRBJ1-1, with 9 bases that match TRBD1. Germline values: CDR1 LNHNV, CDR2 YYDKDF (reference sequence). The CDR3 extends over 17 amino acids. J gave up 2 bases and V 1 base, and 8 bases lay outside the gene matches. The CDR3: CATSRALAGQGNTEAFF. Here the CDR3 DNA reads TGTGCCACCAGCAGAGCCTTAGCGGGACAGGGCAACACTGAAGCTTTCTTT.

The chain couples TRBV6-6 to TRBJ1-2; 12 bases map to TRBD1. With 11 bases clipped from V and 6 bases from J, the junction kept 10 bases outside the gene matches. There are 14 residues in the CDR3. The germline V gene encodes CDR1 MNHNY and CDR2 SVGAGI (reference sequence). The CDR3 sequence is CAGRGQGARNGYTF. CDR3 coding DNA: TGTGCCGGGAGGGGACAGGGGGCGCGGAATGGCTACACCTTC.

This chain uses TRBV9 with TRBJ2-3; 9 nucleotides agree with TRBD1. Germline CDR1 reads SGDLS; CDR2 reads YYNGEE. The CDR3 sequence is 16 residues long. Unmatched junction bases numbered 8, after V lost 3 bases and J lost 3 bases. Written as DNA, the CDR3 is TGTGCCAGCAGCGCTTCCGGGACAGGGAAAACAGATACGCAGTATTTT. As protein: CASSASGTGKTDTQYF. Complete variable domain (other parts from reference TRBV9 and TRBJ2-3): DSGVTQTPKHLITATGQRVTLRCSPRSGDLSVYWYQQSLDQGLQFLIQYYNGEERAKGNILERFSAQQFPDLHSELNLSSLELGDSALYFCASSASGTGKTDTQYFGPGTRLTVL.

This clone turned up a few times. V gene TRBV6-6 combines with J gene TRBJ2-3; 8 positions match TRBD2. Germline V gives CDR1 MNHNY, CDR2 SVGAGI (reference sequence). V dropped 2 bases and J dropped 5; count of bases not matched to a gene: 9. The CDR3 consists of 16 residues. The CDR3, as DNA: TGTGCCAGCAGTTACCCGCCAGCGGGGGAGGAAGATACGCAGTATTTT. Its translation is CASSYPPAGEEDTQYF.

The chain uses TRBV5-1 and TRBJ2-1, with 9 bases lining up with TRBD2. The CDR3 is 15 residues long. Per the germline V gene, CDR1 is SGHRS and CDR2 is YFSETQ. The V segment lost 1 base and the J segment 15 bases; nucleotides outside the gene matches: 14. CDR3 loop: CASSLLASGAPDAFF. The DNA of the CDR3 is TGCGCCAGCAGCTTGTTGGCTAGCGGGGCCCCGGACGCGTTCTTC. Together with reference TRBV5-1 and TRBJ2-1, the CDR3 gives the full variable domain: KAGVTQTPRYLIKTRGQQVTLSCSPISGHRSVSWYQQTPGQGLQFLFEYFSETQRNKGNFPGRFSGRQFSNSRSEMNVSTLELGDSALYLCASSLLASGAPDAFFGPGTRLTVL.

This clone has only one observation. The chain is built from TRBV6-5 and TRBJ1-1; D gene unclear. The germline V gene encodes CDR1 MNHEY and CDR2 SVGAGI. Deletions cut 8 bases from V and 1 base from J, with 11 bases between. This CDR3 has 13 amino acids. CDR3 loop: CASHTVGNTEAFF. The CDR3 DNA sequence: TGTGCCAGCCACACAGTTGGGAACACTGAAGCTTTCTTT.

The V call is TRBV7-8, the J call TRBJ1-6; D perhaps matches TRBD1 (5 bases). The CDR3 spans 16 residues. Per the germline V gene, CDR1 is SGHVS and CDR2 is FQNEAQ. Trimming removed 1 base at V and 4 bases at J, with 11 bases between. CDR3 loop: CASSLGGPTYNSPLHF. As DNA, the CDR3 is TGTGCCAGCAGCTTAGGGGGCCCGACGTATAATTCACCCCTCCACTTT.

This clone has only a few counts. The chain employs TRBV11-2 and TRBJ2-7; a possible D gene is TRBD2 (5 bases). CDR3 length equals 14 residues. CDR1 is SGHAT and CDR2 is FQNNGV in the germline V gene. Trimming removed 0 bases from V and 7 bases from J, with 13 bases in between. CDR3 nucleotide sequence: TGTGCCAGCAGCTTAGATCGGGGTCGCGTGGAGCAGTACTTC. This sequence encodes CASSLDRGRVEQYF.

This sequence joins TRBV6-2 or TRBV6-3 and TRBJ2-7; D possibly corresponds to TRBD1 (6 bases). The CDR3 is 12 amino acids. Deletions cut 6 bases from V and 6 bases from J, with 12 bases between. Germline lookup yields CDR1 MNHEY and CDR2 SVGEGT. The CDR3 here is CASSNQGSEQYF. The DNA of the CDR3 is TGTGCCAGCAGCAACCAGGGGAGCGAGCAGTACTTC.

The chain links TRBV4-1 to TRBJ1-1; a possible D gene is TRBD1 (5 bases). Germline V gives CDR1 MGHRA, CDR2 YSYEKL. The germline V and J ends were trimmed by 6 bases and 2 bases, with 16 bases remaining between them. The CDR3 contains 15 residues. The CDR3 DNA reads TGCGCCAGCAGAAGGACGGGACTCTCTAACACTGAAGCTTTCTTT. This encodes CASRRTGLSNTEAFF.